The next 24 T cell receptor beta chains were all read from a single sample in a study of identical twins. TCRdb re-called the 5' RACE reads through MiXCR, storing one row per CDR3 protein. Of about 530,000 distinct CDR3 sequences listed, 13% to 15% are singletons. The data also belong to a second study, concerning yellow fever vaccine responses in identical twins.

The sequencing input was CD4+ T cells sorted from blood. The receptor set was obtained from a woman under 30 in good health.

Here the CDR3 DNA reads TGCAGTGCTAGGTTGGTAGCTAGCGGGAGCTCCTACAATGAGCAGTTCTTC. This sequence encodes CSARLVASGSSYNEQFF. This sequence joins TRBV20-1 and TRBJ2-1; 10 bases fit TRBD2. The CDR3 runs 17 residues. Losses at the gene ends were 3 bases for V and 0 bases for J; bases not matched to a gene: 8. Germline V gene lookup returns CDR1 DFQATT and CDR2 SNEGSKA (reference sequence).

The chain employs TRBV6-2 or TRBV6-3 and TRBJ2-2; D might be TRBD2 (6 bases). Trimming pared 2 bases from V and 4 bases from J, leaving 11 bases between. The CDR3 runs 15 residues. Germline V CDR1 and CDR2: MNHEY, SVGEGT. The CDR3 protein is CASSYGGAGTGELFF. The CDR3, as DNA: TGTGCCAGCAGTTACGGCGGGGCGGGCACCGGGGAGCTGTTTTTT.

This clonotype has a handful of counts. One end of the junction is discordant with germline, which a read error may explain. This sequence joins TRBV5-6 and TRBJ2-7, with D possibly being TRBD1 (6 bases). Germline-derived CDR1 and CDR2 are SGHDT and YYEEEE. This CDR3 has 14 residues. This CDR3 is CAISPGQFRYEQYF. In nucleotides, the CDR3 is TGTGCCATCAGCCCCGGACAGTTTCGCTACGAGCAGTACTTC.

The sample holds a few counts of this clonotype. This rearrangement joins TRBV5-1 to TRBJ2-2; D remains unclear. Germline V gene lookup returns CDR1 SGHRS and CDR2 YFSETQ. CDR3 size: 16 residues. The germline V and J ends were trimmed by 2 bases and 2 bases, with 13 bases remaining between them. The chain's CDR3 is CASSFRVVTNTGELFF. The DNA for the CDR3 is TGCGCCAGCAGCTTTAGGGTCGTGACAAACACCGGGGAGCTGTTTTTT.

This CDR3 is CASSNVAGGSYNEQFF. The CDR3 coding sequence is TGCGCCAGCAGCAATGTAGCGGGGGGGTCCTACAATGAGCAGTTCTTC. This rearrangement joins TRBV10-1 to TRBJ2-1, with 11 nucleotides matching TRBD2. The germline CDR1 and CDR2 sequences are WNHNN and SYGVQD (reference sequence). The CDR3 has 16 amino acids. V was pared by 6 bases and J by 1 base, with 5 bases of the junction left unmatched.

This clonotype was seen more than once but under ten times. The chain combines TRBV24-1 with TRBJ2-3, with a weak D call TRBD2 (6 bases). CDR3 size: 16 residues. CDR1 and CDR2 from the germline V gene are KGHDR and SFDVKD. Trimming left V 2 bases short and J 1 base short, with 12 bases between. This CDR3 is CATSDWGDSGTDTQYF. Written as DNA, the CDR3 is TGTGCCACCAGTGATTGGGGGGACTCAGGCACAGATACGCAGTATTTT.

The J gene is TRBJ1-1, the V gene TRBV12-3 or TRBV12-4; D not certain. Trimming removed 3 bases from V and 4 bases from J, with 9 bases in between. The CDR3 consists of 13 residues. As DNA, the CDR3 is TGTGCCAGCAGTTTGCGACTCTCCACTGAAGCTTTCTTT. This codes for CASSLRLSTEAFF.

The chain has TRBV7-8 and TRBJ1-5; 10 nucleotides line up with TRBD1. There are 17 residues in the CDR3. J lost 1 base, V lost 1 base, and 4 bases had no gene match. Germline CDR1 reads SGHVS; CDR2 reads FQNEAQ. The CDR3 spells CASSLDGGQGSNQPQHF. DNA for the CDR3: TGTGCCAGCAGCTTAGATGGGGGACAGGGGAGCAATCAGCCCCAGCATTTT.

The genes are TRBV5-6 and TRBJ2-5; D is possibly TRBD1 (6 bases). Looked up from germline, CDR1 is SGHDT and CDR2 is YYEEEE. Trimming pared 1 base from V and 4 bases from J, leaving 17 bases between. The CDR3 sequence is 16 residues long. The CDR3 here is CASSLKVQGLGETQYF. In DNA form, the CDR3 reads TGTGCCAGCAGCTTGAAAGTCCAGGGGTTAGGAGAGACCCAGTACTTC.

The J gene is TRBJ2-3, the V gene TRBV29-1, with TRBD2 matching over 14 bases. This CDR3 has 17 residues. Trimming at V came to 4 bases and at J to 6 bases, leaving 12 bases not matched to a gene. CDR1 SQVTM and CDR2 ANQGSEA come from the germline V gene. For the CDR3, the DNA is TGCAGCGTTGTCCTAGGGACTAGCGGGAGCGCGGCGGATACGCAGTATTTT. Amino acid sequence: CSVVLGTSGSAADTQYF.

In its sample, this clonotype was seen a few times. In DNA, the CDR3 is TGTGCCAGCAGCTTGCAAGGGGGGAGTAATGAGCAGTTCTTC. It encodes CASSLQGGSNEQFF. This chain uses TRBV5-8 with TRBJ2-1; either TRBD1 or TRBD2 may supply D (6 bases each). Trimming pared 1 base from V and 7 bases from J, leaving 12 bases between. This CDR3 spans 14 amino acids. CDR1 is SGHTS, CDR2 YDEGEE, per germline.

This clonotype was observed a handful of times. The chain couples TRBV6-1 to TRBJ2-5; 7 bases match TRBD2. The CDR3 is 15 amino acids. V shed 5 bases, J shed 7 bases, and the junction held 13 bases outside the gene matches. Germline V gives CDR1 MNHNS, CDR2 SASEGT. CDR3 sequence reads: CASSTLGGYLGTQYF. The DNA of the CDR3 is TGTGCCAGCAGTACCCTGGGGGGGTACCTGGGGACCCAGTACTTC.

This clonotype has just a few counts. The CDR3: CASSQGIGTGNTGELFF. DNA for the CDR3: TGCGCCAGCAGCCAAGGGATCGGGACAGGCAACACCGGGGAGCTGTTTTTT. V gene TRBV4-1 combines with J gene TRBJ2-2, with 8 nucleotides matching TRBD1. Germline V gives CDR1 MGHRA, CDR2 YSYEKL. The CDR3 spans 17 residues. J was trimmed by 2 bases and V by 1 base; bases with no gene match: 6.

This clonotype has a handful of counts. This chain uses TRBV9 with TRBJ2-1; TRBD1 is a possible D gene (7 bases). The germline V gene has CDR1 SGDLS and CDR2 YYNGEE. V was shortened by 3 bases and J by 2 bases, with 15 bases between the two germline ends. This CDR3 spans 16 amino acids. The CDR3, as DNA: TGTGCCAGCAGCGGGGGGGACAGTCAAGCCTACAATGAGCAGTTCTTC. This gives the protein CASSGGDSQAYNEQFF.

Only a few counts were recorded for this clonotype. The CDR3 DNA follows: TGTGCCAGCAGGGGGACAGGGCCTCAACTGTTTTTT. This gives the protein CASRGTGPQLFF. The rearrangement uses TRBV12-3 or TRBV12-4 and TRBJ1-4, with TRBD1 matching over 9 bases. This CDR3 is built from 12 residues. V shed 6 bases, J shed 12 bases, and the junction held 5 bases outside the gene matches.

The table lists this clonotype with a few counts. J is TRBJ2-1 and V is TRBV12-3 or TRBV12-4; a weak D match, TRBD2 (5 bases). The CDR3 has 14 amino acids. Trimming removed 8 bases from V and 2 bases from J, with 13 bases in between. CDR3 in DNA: TGTGCCAGCTTGAGGCAGGAGGCCTACAATGAGCAGTTCTTC. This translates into CASLRQEAYNEQFF.

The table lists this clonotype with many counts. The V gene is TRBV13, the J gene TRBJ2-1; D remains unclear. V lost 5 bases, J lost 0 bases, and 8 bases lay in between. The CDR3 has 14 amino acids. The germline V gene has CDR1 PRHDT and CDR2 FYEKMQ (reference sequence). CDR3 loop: CASSLRSSYNEQFF. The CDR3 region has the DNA TGTGCCAGCAGCCTCAGGAGCTCCTACAATGAGCAGTTCTTC.

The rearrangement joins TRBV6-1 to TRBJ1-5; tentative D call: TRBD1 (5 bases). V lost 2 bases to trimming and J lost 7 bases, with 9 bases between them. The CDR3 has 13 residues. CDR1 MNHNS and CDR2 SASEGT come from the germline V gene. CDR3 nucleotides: TGTGCCAGCAGTGAATCAGGGCCGCAGCCCCAGCATTTT. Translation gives CASSESGPQPQHF.

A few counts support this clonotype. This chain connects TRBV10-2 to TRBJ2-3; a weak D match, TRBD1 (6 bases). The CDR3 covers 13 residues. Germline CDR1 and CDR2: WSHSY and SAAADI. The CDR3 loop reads CASLGQFTDTQYF. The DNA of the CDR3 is TGCGCTAGCCTCGGACAGTTCACAGATACGCAGTATTTT.

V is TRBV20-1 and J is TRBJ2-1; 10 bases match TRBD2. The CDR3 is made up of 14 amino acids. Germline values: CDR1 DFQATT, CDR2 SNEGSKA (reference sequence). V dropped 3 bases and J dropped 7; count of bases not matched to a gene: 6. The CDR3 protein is CSASLAGVKNEQFF. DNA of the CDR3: TGCAGTGCTAGTCTAGCGGGAGTTAAGAATGAGCAGTTCTTC.

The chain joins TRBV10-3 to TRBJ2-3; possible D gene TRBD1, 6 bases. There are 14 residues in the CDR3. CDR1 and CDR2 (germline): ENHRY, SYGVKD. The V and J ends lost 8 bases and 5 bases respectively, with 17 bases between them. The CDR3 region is CAIASRGNVDTQYF. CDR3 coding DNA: TGTGCCATCGCTTCTAGGGGGAACGTAGATACGCAGTATTTT.

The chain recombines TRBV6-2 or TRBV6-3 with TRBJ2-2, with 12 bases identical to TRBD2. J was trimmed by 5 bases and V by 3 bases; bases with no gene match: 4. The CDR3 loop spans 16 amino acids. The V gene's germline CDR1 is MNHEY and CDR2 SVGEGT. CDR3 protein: CASSYRLAGDTGELFF. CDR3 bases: TGTGCCAGCAGTTATCGACTAGCGGGAGATACCGGGGAGCTGTTTTTT.

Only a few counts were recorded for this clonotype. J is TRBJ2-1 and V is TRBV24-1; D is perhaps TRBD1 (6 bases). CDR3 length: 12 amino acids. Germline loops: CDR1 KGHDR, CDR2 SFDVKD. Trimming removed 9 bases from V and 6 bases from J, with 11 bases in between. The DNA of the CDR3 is TGTGCCACCGCAGGGGTTGGCAATGAGCAGTTCTTC. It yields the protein CATAGVGNEQFF.

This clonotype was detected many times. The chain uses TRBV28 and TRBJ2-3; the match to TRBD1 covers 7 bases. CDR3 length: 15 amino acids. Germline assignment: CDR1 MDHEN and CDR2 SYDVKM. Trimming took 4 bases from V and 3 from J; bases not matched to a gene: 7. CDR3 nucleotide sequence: TGTGCCAGCAGTTCAGCGTCGACAGGGACAGATACGCAGTATTTT. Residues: CASSSASTGTDTQYF. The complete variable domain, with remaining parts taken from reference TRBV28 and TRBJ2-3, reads DVKVTQSSRYLVKRTGEKVFLECVQDMDHENMFWYRQDPGLGLRLIYFSYDVKMKEKGDIPEGYSVSREKKERFSLILESASTNQTSMYLCASSSASTGTDTQYFGPGTRLTVL.